This passage covers 18 T cell receptor beta chains from one sample sequenced in a study of T cells after posttransplantation cyclophosphamide. Cells defined as naive were viable CD3+CD4+ or CD3+CD8+ and CCR7+CD45RA+CD45RO-CD95-CD27+CD28+. TCRdb's copy holds only in-frame clones and misses some; the assay was immunoSEQ multiplex PCR. The table has tens of thousands of clones, 97% seen once. The material sequenced was naive CD4+ T cells sorted from PBMCs. The source is a man aged 50 or older in good health, CMV-negative, and a related stem cell transplant donor.

The CDR3 spells CASETNYGYTF. The CDR3 nucleotides are TGTGCCAGTGAGACTAACTATGGCTACACCTTC. The chain uses TRBV7-9 and TRBJ1-2; D gene unclear. CDR3 length equals 11 residues. CDR1 and CDR2 from the germline V gene are SEHNR and FQNEAQ (reference sequence). V was clipped by 9 bases and J by 0 bases, with 5 bases between them.

The rearrangement links TRBV2 to TRBJ2-7; 8 bases align to TRBD1. The germline CDR1 and CDR2 sequences are SNHLY and FYNNEI. Germline trimming cut 6 bases from V and 6 bases from J; bases unmatched to any gene: 4. This CDR3 spans 12 amino acids. CDR3 DNA sequence: TGTGCCAGCAGAACAGGGGGGCTCGAGCAGTACTTC. Its translation is CASRTGGLEQYF.

The gene calls are TRBV4-1 and TRBJ1-2; 8 nucleotides match TRBD1. This CDR3 contains 17 residues. CDR1 and CDR2 from the germline V gene are MGHRA and YSYEKL. The V segment lost 1 base and the J segment 0 bases; nucleotides outside the gene matches: 7. This CDR3 reads CASSQGSTGVANYGYTF. CDR3 nucleotide sequence: TGCGCCAGCAGCCAAGGGTCGACAGGGGTAGCTAACTATGGCTACACCTTC.

The chain is built from TRBV14 and TRBJ1-1; D remains ambiguous. The CDR3 runs to 13 residues. The V gene's germline CDR1 is SGHDN and CDR2 FVKESK. Trimming removed 2 bases at V and 4 bases at J, with 8 bases between. DNA of the CDR3: TGTGCCAGCAGCCAATCTTTCGGCACTGAAGCTTTCTTT. It is translated as CASSQSFGTEAFF. The variable domain in full, completed from reference TRBV14 and TRBJ1-1, reads EAGVTQFPSHSVIEKGQTVTLRCDPISGHDNLYWYRRVMGKEIKFLLHFVKESKQDESGMPNNRFLAERTGGTYSTLKVQPAELEDSGVYFCASSQSFGTEAFFGQGTRLTVV.

This chain joins TRBV5-4 and TRBJ2-7; 12 bases align to TRBD2. From germline, CDR1 is SGHNT and CDR2 YYREEE (reference sequence). With 1 base clipped from V and 6 bases from J, the junction kept 5 bases outside the gene matches. The CDR3 extends over 15 amino acids. The CDR3 region is CASSLSSGRAREQYF. The CDR3, as DNA: TGTGCCAGCAGCTTGTCTAGCGGGAGGGCCCGCGAGCAGTACTTC.

The chain joins TRBV29-1 to TRBJ1-5, with 7 bases lining up with TRBD1. CDR1 is SQVTM and CDR2 is ANQGSEA in the germline V gene. The J segment lost 7 bases and the V segment lost 6 bases, leaving 12 bases of the junction unmatched. There are 14 residues in the CDR3. CDR3 residues: CSVRPTGLAQPQHF. The CDR3 DNA reads as TGCAGCGTCCGTCCGACAGGGTTAGCGCAGCCCCAGCATTTT. The whole variable domain, remainder taken from reference TRBV29-1 and TRBJ1-5, is SAVISQKPSRDICQRGTSLTIQCQVDSQVTMMFWYRQQPGQSLTLIATANQGSEATYESGFVIDKFPISRPNLTFSTLTVSNMSPEDSSIYLCSVRPTGLAQPQHFGDGTRLSIL.

This chain connects TRBV4-1 to TRBJ2-1; 7 positions match TRBD2. This CDR3 contains 16 residues. The trim removed 2 bases at V and 4 bases at J, leaving 8 bases unmatched. Germline V gene sequence: CDR1 MGHRA, CDR2 YSYEKL. CDR3 coding DNA: TGCGCCAGCAGCCAAAACGCCGGGACTATTTACAATGAGCAGTTCTTC. Its translation: CASSQNAGTIYNEQFF.

The chain carries TRBV18 and TRBJ1-2, with TRBD1 as a possible D gene (5 bases). The CDR3 consists of 14 residues. V was pared by 6 bases and J by 1 base, with 12 bases between. Germline V gene data show CDR1 as KGHSH and CDR2 as LQKENI. CDR3 loop: CASSQDRLNYGYTF. The CDR3 DNA follows: TGTGCCAGCTCTCAAGACAGACTTAACTATGGCTACACCTTC.

The chain joins TRBV6-5 to TRBJ1-2; D call uncertain. Germline assignment: CDR1 MNHEY and CDR2 SVGAGI. The CDR3 is 15 residues long. The germline V and J ends were trimmed by 3 bases and 5 bases, with 16 bases remaining between them. CDR3 sequence: CASSYSATLFYGYTF. DNA of the CDR3: TGTGCCAGCAGTTATTCTGCAACTCTCTTTTATGGCTACACCTTC.

The chain is built from TRBV7-8 and TRBJ2-6, with D possibly being TRBD1 (6 bases). The CDR3 length is 16 residues. Germline-derived CDR1 and CDR2 are SGHVS and FQNEAQ. Trimming left V 7 bases short and J 2 bases short, with 15 bases between. For the CDR3, the DNA is TGTGCCAGCAATCCCATAAACAGGGCTGGGGCCAACGTCCTGACTTTC. Amino acid sequence: CASNPINRAGANVLTF.

The chain carries TRBV6-1 and TRBJ2-1; unclear D gene. The ends were cut back, 2 bases at V and 3 bases at J, with 11 bases in the middle. The CDR3 is 15 residues long. The germline V gene has CDR1 MNHNS and CDR2 SASEGT. The CDR3, as DNA: TGTGCCAGCAGTGAACTCCCTCAGAACTACAATGAGCAGTTCTTC. Residues: CASSELPQNYNEQFF.

This clone showed up just once. This chain connects TRBV19 to TRBJ2-2; TRBD1 aligns across 8 bases. V lost 6 bases, J lost 1 base, and 4 bases stayed unmatched. Germline assignment: CDR1 LNHDA and CDR2 SQIVND (reference sequence). The CDR3 consists of 15 residues. Here the CDR3 reads CASRRTGQNTGELFF. In nucleotides, the CDR3 is TGTGCCAGTAGGAGGACAGGGCAGAACACCGGGGAGCTGTTTTTT.

This chain joins TRBV27 and TRBJ2-5, with unresolved D. CDR3 size: 13 residues. In germline, CDR1 is MNHEY, CDR2 SMNVEV (reference sequence). With 0 bases removed from V and 2 bases from J, the gap between germline ends came to 4 bases. In DNA, the CDR3 is TGTGCCAGCAGTTTATCCGGGCAAGAGACCCAGTACTTC. Translating it yields CASSLSGQETQYF.

The V gene is TRBV6-1, the J gene TRBJ1-1; D might be TRBD1 (5 bases). The germline V gene encodes CDR1 MNHNS and CDR2 SASEGT. V was shortened by 1 base and J by 10 bases, with 13 bases between the two germline ends. The CDR3 is 13 amino acids. The CDR3 loop is CASSEGTGGGAFF. CDR3 bases: TGTGCCAGCAGTGAAGGTACAGGCGGTGGAGCTTTCTTT.

The rearrangement joins TRBV7-9 to TRBJ1-1, with D possibly being TRBD1 (5 bases). With 4 bases removed from V and 4 bases from J, the gap between germline ends came to 10 bases. Germline assignment: CDR1 SEHNR and CDR2 FQNEAQ (reference sequence). The CDR3 is made up of 13 amino acids. The CDR3 DNA is TGTGCCAGCAGCTCCCAGGGAGGCACTGAAGCTTTCTTT. It codes for CASSSQGGTEAFF. The full variable domain, in which reference TRBV7-9 and TRBJ1-1 provide the parts outside the CDR3, is DTGVSQNPRHKITKRGQNVTFRCDPISEHNRLYWYRQTLGQGPEFLTYFQNEAQLEKSRLLSDRFSAERPKGSFSTLEIQRTEQGDSAMYLCASSSQGGTEAFFGQGTRLTVV.

CDR3 residues: CASSVGTSTYNEQFF. CDR3 sequence (DNA): TGTGCCAGCAGCGTCGGGACTAGTACCTACAATGAGCAGTTCTTC. V is TRBV11-2 and J is TRBJ2-1; 8 bases match TRBD2. The V gene's germline CDR1 is SGHAT and CDR2 FQNNGV. Trimming at V came to 5 bases and at J to 2 bases, leaving 5 bases not matched to a gene. The CDR3 has 15 residues.

The chain couples TRBV7-2 to TRBJ1-4, with D perhaps TRBD1 (5 bases). The germline V gene encodes CDR1 SGHTA and CDR2 FQGNSA. V lost 1 base and J lost 3, with 12 bases in between. CDR3 length equals 16 residues. CDR3 coding DNA: TGTGCCAGCAGCTTAGTTTATCGGGGGGCTAATGAAAAACTGTTTTTT. It is translated as CASSLVYRGANEKLFF.

A single count supports this clone. The chain links TRBV6-1 to TRBJ2-3; 9 bases line up with TRBD2. With 6 bases clipped from V and 5 bases from J, the junction kept 6 bases outside the gene matches. This CDR3 comprises 14 residues. The germline CDR1 and CDR2 sequences are MNHNS and SASEGT. The CDR3, as DNA: TGTGCCAGCAGGGGGACTAGCAAAGAAGATACGCAGTATTTT. Translating gives CASRGTSKEDTQYF.